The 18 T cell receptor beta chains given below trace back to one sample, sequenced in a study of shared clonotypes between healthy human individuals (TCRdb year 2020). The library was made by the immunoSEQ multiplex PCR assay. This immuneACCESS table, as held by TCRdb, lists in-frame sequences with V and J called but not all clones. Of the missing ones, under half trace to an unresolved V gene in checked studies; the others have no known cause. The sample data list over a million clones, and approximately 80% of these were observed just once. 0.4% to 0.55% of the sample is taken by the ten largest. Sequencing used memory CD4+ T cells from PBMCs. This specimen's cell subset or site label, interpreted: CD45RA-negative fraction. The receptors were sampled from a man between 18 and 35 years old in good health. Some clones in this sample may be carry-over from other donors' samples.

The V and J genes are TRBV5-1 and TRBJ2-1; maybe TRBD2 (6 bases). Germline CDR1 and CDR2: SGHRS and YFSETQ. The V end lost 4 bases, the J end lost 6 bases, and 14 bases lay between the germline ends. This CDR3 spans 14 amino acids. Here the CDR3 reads CASSPSETPNEQFF. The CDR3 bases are TGCGCCAGCAGCCCTAGCGAGACCCCCAATGAGCAGTTCTTC.

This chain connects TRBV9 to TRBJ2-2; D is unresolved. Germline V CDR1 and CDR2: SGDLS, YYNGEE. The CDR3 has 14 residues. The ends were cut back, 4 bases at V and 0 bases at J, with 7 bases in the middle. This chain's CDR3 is CASSSNTNTGELFF. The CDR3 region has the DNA TGTGCCAGCAGCTCTAACACGAACACCGGGGAGCTGTTTTTT. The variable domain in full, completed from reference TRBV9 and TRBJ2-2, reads DSGVTQTPKHLITATGQRVTLRCSPRSGDLSVYWYQQSLDQGLQFLIQYYNGEERAKGNILERFSAQQFPDLHSELNLSSLELGDSALYFCASSSNTNTGELFFGEGSRLTVL.

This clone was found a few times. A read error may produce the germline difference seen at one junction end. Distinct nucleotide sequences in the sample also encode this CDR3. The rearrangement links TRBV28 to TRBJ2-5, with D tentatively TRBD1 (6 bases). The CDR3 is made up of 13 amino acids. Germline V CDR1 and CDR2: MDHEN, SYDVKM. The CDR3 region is CASTLQGQETQYF. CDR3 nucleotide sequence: TGTGCCAGCACTTTACAGGGCCAAGAGACCCAGTACTTC.

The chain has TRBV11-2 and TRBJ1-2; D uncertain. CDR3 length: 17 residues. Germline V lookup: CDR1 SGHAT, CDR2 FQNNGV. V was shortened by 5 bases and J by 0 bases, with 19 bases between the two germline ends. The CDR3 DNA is TGTGCCAGCAGCCTCCCCCTCGGACGGGCGTCTAACTATGGCTACACCTTC. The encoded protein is CASSLPLGRASNYGYTF.

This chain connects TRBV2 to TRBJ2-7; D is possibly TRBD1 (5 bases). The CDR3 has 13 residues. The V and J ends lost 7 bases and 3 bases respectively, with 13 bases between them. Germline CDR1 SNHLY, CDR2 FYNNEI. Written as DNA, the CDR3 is TGTGCCAGCACATGGCAGGGTAACTACGAGCAGTACTTC. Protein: CASTWQGNYEQYF. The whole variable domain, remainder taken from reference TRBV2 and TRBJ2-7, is EPEVTQTPSHQVTQMGQEVILRCVPISNHLYFYWYRQILGQKVEFLVSFYNNEISEKSEIFDDQFSVERPDGSNFTLKIRSTKLEDSAMYFCASTWQGNYEQYFGPGTRLTVT.

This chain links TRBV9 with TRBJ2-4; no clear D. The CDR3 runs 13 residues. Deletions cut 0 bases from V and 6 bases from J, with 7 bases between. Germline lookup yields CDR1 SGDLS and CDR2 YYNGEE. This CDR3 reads CASSVGLGNIQYF. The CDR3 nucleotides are TGTGCCAGCAGCGTAGGACTGGGAAACATTCAGTACTTC.

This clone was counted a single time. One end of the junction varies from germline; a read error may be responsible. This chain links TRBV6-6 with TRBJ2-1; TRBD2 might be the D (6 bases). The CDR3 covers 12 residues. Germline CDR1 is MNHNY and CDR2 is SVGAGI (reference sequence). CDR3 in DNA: TGTGCCAGCAGCTACTCGGGAGATGAGCAGTTCTTC. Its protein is CASSYSGDEQFF.

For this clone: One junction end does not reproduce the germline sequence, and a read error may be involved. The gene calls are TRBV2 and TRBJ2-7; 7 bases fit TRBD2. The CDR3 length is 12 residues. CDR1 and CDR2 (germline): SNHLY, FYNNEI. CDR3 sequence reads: CASSEAPGLSSF. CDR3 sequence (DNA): TGTGCCAGCAGTGAAGCGCCGGGACTATCCTCCTTC.

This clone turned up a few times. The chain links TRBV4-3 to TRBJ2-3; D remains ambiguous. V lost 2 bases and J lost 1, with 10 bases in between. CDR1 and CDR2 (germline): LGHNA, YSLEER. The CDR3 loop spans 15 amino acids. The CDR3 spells CASSQRWTGTDTQYF. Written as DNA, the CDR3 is TGCGCCAGCAGCCAACGGTGGACCGGCACAGATACGCAGTATTTT.

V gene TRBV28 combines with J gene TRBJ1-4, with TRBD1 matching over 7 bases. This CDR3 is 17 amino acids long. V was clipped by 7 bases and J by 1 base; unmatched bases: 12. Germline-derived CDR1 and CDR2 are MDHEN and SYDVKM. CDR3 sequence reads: CASTLTDRVGTNEKLFF. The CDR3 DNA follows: TGTGCCAGCACCCTAACTGACAGGGTAGGAACTAATGAAAAACTGTTTTTT. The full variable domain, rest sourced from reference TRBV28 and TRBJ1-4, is DVKVTQSSRYLVKRTGEKVFLECVQDMDHENMFWYRQDPGLGLRLIYFSYDVKMKEKGDIPEGYSVSREKKERFSLILESASTNQTSMYLCASTLTDRVGTNEKLFFGSGTQLSVL.

The CDR3 loop reads CASSHGTSGFEQYF. In DNA form, the CDR3 reads TGTGCCAGCAGCCACGGGACTAGCGGGTTCGAGCAGTACTTC. The V call is TRBV7-6, the J call TRBJ2-7; 12 bases fit TRBD2. Germline V CDR1 and CDR2: SGHVS, FNYEAQ. Trimming cost V 5 bases and J 6 bases; bases outside gene matches: 5. CDR3 length: 14 residues.

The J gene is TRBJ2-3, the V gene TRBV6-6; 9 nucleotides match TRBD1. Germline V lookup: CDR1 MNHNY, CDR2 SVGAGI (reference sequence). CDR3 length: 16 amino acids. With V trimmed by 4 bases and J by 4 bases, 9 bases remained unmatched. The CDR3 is CASSLRTGAGADTQYF. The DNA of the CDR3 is TGTGCCAGCAGTTTAAGGACAGGGGCGGGAGCAGATACGCAGTATTTT.

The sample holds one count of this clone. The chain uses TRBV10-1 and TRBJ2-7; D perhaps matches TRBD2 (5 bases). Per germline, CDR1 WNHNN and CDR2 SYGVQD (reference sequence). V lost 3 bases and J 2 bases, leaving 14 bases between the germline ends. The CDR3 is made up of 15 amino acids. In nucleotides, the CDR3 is TGCGCCAGCAGTGACAGTAAGGGAGTACCCTACGAGCAGTACTTC. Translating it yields CASSDSKGVPYEQYF.

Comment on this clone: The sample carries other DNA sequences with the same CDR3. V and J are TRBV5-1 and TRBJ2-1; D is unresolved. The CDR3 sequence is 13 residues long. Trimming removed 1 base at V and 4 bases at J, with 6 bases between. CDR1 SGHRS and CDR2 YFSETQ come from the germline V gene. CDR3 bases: TGCGCCAGCAGCTTGAGTAGTTACAATGAGCAGTTCTTC. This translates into CASSLSSYNEQFF.

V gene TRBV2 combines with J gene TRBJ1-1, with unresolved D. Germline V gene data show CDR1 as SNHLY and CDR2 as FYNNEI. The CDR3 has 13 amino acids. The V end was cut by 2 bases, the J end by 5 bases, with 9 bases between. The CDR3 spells CASSERGITEAFF. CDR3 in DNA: TGTGCCAGCAGTGAAAGAGGGATAACTGAAGCTTTCTTT.

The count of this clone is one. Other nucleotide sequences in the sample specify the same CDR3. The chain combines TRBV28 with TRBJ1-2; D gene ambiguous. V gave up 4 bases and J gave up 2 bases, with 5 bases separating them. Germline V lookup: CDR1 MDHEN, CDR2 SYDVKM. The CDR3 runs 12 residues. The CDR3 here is CASSSGNYGYTF. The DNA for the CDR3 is TGTGCCAGCAGTTCAGGAAACTATGGCTACACCTTC.

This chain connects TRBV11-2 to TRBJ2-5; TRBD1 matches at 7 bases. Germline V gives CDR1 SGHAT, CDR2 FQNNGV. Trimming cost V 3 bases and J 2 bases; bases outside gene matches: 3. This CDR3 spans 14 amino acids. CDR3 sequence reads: CASSFYRGQETQYF. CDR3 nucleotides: TGTGCCAGCAGCTTCTACAGGGGTCAAGAGACCCAGTACTTC.

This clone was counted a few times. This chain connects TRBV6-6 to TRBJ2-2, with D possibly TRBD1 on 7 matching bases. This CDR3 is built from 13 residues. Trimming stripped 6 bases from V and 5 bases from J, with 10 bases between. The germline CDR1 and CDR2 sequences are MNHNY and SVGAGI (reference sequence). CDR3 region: CASRAGGTGELFF. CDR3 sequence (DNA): TGTGCCAGCAGGGCAGGGGGGACCGGGGAGCTGTTTTTT.